These 15 T cell receptor beta chains came from one sample sequenced in a study of cytotoxic CD8 clonotypes in ibrutinib-treated CLL. The method was immunoSEQ multiplex PCR; TCRdb's version includes in-frame clones alone and lacks a portion of them. The sample includes roughly 110,000 clones, more than 55% seen only once; the top ten take 35% to 40%. The source was PBMCs, collected after 24 months of ibrutinib treatment. All receptors derive from a human donor with chronic lymphocytic leukemia.

The V and J genes are TRBV7-6 and TRBJ2-3; TRBD1 aligns across 10 bases. In germline, CDR1 is SGHVS, CDR2 FNYEAQ. The CDR3 covers 15 residues. Trimming at V came to 5 bases and at J to 4 bases, leaving 6 bases not matched to a gene. DNA of the CDR3: TGTGCCAGCAGCGGACAGGGGGGACGAGCAGATACGCAGTATTTT. This sequence encodes CASSGQGGRADTQYF.

DNA of the CDR3: TGCGCCAGCAGCGACGGGACAGGGGACTATGGCTACACCTTC. Protein sequence: CASSDGTGDYGYTF. The chain couples TRBV5-1 to TRBJ1-2, with 10 bases aligning to TRBD1. The CDR3 extends over 14 amino acids. Looked up from germline, CDR1 is SGHRS and CDR2 is YFSETQ. The J segment lost 3 bases and the V segment lost 4 bases, leaving 3 bases of the junction unmatched.

This rearrangement joins TRBV7-2 to TRBJ2-5, with no clear D. Looked up from germline, CDR1 is SGHTA and CDR2 is FQGNSA. The CDR3 consists of 13 residues. The V gene lost 6 bases and the J gene lost 1 base, with 9 bases spanning the gap. In DNA form, the CDR3 reads TGTGCCAGCAGTTTTCTCTCCCAAGAGACCCAGTACTTC. The encoded protein is CASSFLSQETQYF. The complete variable domain, with remaining parts taken from reference TRBV7-2 and TRBJ2-5, reads GAGVSQSPSNKVTEKGKDVELRCDPISGHTALYWYRQSLGQGLEFLIYFQGNSAPDKSGLPSDRFSAERTGGSVSTLTIQRTQQEDSAVYLCASSFLSQETQYFGPGTRLLVL.

V is TRBV30 and J is TRBJ1-1, with D unclear. This CDR3 spans 15 amino acids. Germline values: CDR1 GTSNPN, CDR2 SVGIG (reference sequence). The V gene lost 0 bases and the J gene lost 4 bases, with 15 bases spanning the gap. The CDR3 reads CAWSVRGGGGTEAFF. As DNA, the CDR3 is TGTGCCTGGAGTGTACGGGGAGGAGGCGGCACTGAAGCTTTCTTT.

This clone was observed a handful of times. V is TRBV19 and J is TRBJ1-1; 8 bases map to TRBD1. J was trimmed by 4 bases and V by 4 bases; bases with no gene match: 8. Germline V lookup: CDR1 LNHDA, CDR2 SQIVND (reference sequence). The CDR3 length is 15 residues. This CDR3 is CASSTSTGVGTEAFF. The DNA for the CDR3 is TGTGCCAGTAGTACTTCGACAGGGGTAGGCACTGAAGCTTTCTTT.

This rearrangement joins TRBV15 to TRBJ2-3, with 9 bases that match TRBD1. The CDR3 spans 16 residues. V shed 5 bases, J shed 5 bases, and the junction held 11 bases outside the gene matches. Per germline, CDR1 LNHNV and CDR2 YYDKDF (reference sequence). The CDR3 loop is CATSLGNRGRGDTQYF. The CDR3 DNA is TGTGCCACCAGCTTGGGGAACAGGGGGCGGGGAGATACGCAGTATTTT. Based on the CDR3 plus reference TRBV15 and TRBJ2-3, the full variable domain is DAMVIQNPRYQVTQFGKPVTLSCSQTLNHNVMYWYQQKSSQAPKLLFHYYDKDFNNEADTPDNFQSRRPNTSFCFLDIRSPGLGDTAMYLCATSLGNRGRGDTQYFGPGTRLTVL.

The V gene is TRBV9, the J gene TRBJ2-7; 10 nucleotides match TRBD1. The V and J ends lost 4 bases and 7 bases, in that order; junction bases with no gene match: 5. CDR3 length: 13 residues. CDR1 and CDR2 (germline): SGDLS, YYNGEE. CDR3 in amino acids: CASSQTGGREQYF. In DNA form, the CDR3 reads TGTGCCAGCAGCCAGACAGGGGGCCGGGAGCAGTACTTC.

This sequence joins TRBV5-6 and TRBJ1-5; 8 nucleotides match TRBD1. The CDR3 covers 14 residues. Germline CDR1 reads SGHDT; CDR2 reads YYEEEE. V shed 1 base, J shed 9 bases, and the junction held 6 bases outside the gene matches. CDR3 nucleotide sequence: TGTGCCAGCAGCTTGTCCACAGGGGGTTGGCCCCAGCATTTT. Translating it yields CASSLSTGGWPQHF.

This clone showed up just a few times. The chain is built from TRBV30 and TRBJ2-3, with 7 bases fitting TRBD2. CDR1 and CDR2 (germline): GTSNPN, SVGIG (reference sequence). J was trimmed by 5 bases and V by 2 bases; bases with no gene match: 7. This CDR3 region has 14 residues. The CDR3 here is CAWSPGGRGDTQYF. The CDR3 DNA sequence: TGTGCCTGGAGTCCTGGGGGGAGGGGAGATACGCAGTATTTT.

This clone was picked up a small number of times. The DNA for the CDR3 is TGTGCCAGTAGTATAGGGCTGGGTCAAGGTTTAGATACGCAGTATTTT. This codes for CASSIGLGQGLDTQYF. The chain has TRBV19 and TRBJ2-3; no definite D call. The germline V gene encodes CDR1 LNHDA and CDR2 SQIVND (reference sequence). The CDR3 totals 16 residues. The germline V and J ends were trimmed by 1 base and 5 bases, with 16 bases remaining between them.

The chain recombines TRBV6-1 with TRBJ2-7; 9 bases fit TRBD1. Germline V gives CDR1 MNHNS, CDR2 SASEGT. Losses at the gene ends were 8 bases for V and 6 bases for J; bases not matched to a gene: 8. There are 13 residues in the CDR3. CDR3 nucleotides: TGTGCCAGCGAGGAGGGACAGGGCGGCGAGCAGTACTTC. This encodes CASEEGQGGEQYF.

The chain's CDR3 is CASSLVAANSPLHF. For the CDR3, the DNA is TGTGCCAGCAGCTTAGTCGCGGCCAATTCACCCCTCCACTTT. The chain joins TRBV7-3 to TRBJ1-6; D gene unclear. There are 14 residues in the CDR3. Germline loops: CDR1 SGHTA, CDR2 FQGTGA. V lost 2 bases and J 7 bases, leaving 9 bases between the germline ends.

DNA of the CDR3: TGTGCCAGCAGCGTAGCTCTTACCTCCTACGAGCAGTACTTC. Translated, it gives CASSVALTSYEQYF. The rearrangement uses TRBV9 and TRBJ2-7; no clear D gene. With 0 bases removed from V and 0 bases from J, the gap between germline ends came to 7 bases. The CDR3 is made up of 14 amino acids. Looked up from germline, CDR1 is SGDLS and CDR2 is YYNGEE.

In this sample, this clone turned up a few times. The rearrangement uses TRBV2 and TRBJ2-5, with no clear D. Germline-derived CDR1 and CDR2 are SNHLY and FYNNEI. This CDR3 contains 10 residues. V gave up 1 base and J gave up 11 bases, with 5 bases separating them. CDR3 nucleotide sequence: TGTGCCAGCAGTGAAGAGGTTCAGTACTTC. Amino acid sequence: CASSEEVQYF.

This clone has more than one count but fewer than ten. The chain uses TRBV12-2 and TRBJ2-1; the D call TRBD2 from the table was never checked on the DNA. TRBV12-2 is a documented pseudogene. The CDR3 spans 13 residues. The CDR3 loop is CASRLLPRCEQFF. The CDR3 bases are TGTGCAAGTCGCTTACTTCCGCGCTGTGAGCAGTTCTTC.